Listed below are T cell receptor beta chains from one sample, sequenced in a study of blood T cell repertoires in COVID-19. The protocol was immunoSEQ multiplex PCR, while the TCRdb copy is restricted to in-frame clones and leaves out a portion. There are 250,000 to 300,000 clones in the sample; 85% to 90% occur only once, and approximately 1.4% lies in the top ten. The sequenced sample was peripheral blood. These receptor sequences come from a woman aged 40 to 49 who had recovered from COVID-19. Each CDR3 is given with its conserved first and last residue. Each record gives: CDR3 DNA, CDR3 protein, D gene, clone size, J gene, V gene. The D gene is left open where the match is weak. Clone size appears in some rows only: once, few, many, or a class for an expanded clone.

CDR3nt: TGTGCCAGCAGTTCGAGTATGAACACTGAAGCTTTCTTT
CDR3aa: CASSSSMNTEAFF
d_gene: NA
abundance: NA
j_gene: TRBJ1-1
v_gene: TRBV11-3

CDR3nt: TGTGCCAGCAGACGACAGGGGTCCTATGGCTACACCTTC
CDR3aa: CASRRQGSYGYTF
d_gene: TRBD1
abundance: NA
j_gene: TRBJ1-2
v_gene: TRBV6-5

CDR3nt: TGTGCCAGCAGCTTAAAGGCTAGCGGGGTCGGGGAGACCCAGTACTTC
CDR3aa: CASSLKASGVGETQYF
d_gene: TRBD2
abundance: NA
j_gene: TRBJ2-5
v_gene: TRBV11-2

CDR3nt: TGTGCCAGTAGTATGTCAGGAATCGAAGCTTTCTTT
CDR3aa: CASSMSGIEAFF
d_gene: NA
abundance: NA
j_gene: TRBJ1-1
v_gene: TRBV19

CDR3nt: TGTGCCAGCAGCAGGACATCCTATGGCTACACCTTC
CDR3aa: CASSRTSYGYTF
d_gene: NA
abundance: NA
j_gene: TRBJ1-2
v_gene: TRBV2

CDR3nt: TGTGCCAGCAGTTTATTGGCCCCCACTGAAGCTTTCTTT
CDR3aa: CASSLLAPTEAFF
d_gene: NA
abundance: once
j_gene: TRBJ1-1
v_gene: TRBV28

CDR3nt: TGTGCCAGCAGTTACGGAGGGGGGGGGTACAATGAGCAGTTCTTC
CDR3aa: CASSYGGGGYNEQFF
d_gene: NA
abundance: NA
j_gene: TRBJ2-1
v_gene: TRBV6-2/TRBV6-3

CDR3nt: TGCGCCAGCAGCTTGGCGGGGACAGGGACGACAGATACGCAGTATTTT
CDR3aa: CASSLAGTGTTDTQYF
d_gene: TRBD1
abundance: NA
j_gene: TRBJ2-3
v_gene: TRBV5-1

CDR3nt: TGTGCCAGCAGCTTAGTCCCACAGAAAGCCTACGAGCAGTACTTC
CDR3aa: CASSLVPQKAYEQYF
d_gene: NA
abundance: once
j_gene: TRBJ2-7
v_gene: TRBV11-2

CDR3nt: TGTGCCAGCTCACCCGGGAGCCCTGAAGCTTTCTTT
CDR3aa: CASSPGSPEAFF
d_gene: NA
abundance: NA
j_gene: TRBJ1-1
v_gene: TRBV18

CDR3nt: TGTGCCAGCAGCCAATGGGGAAGGGGGTCGAACTATGGCTACACCTTC
CDR3aa: CASSQWGRGSNYGYTF
d_gene: NA
abundance: few
j_gene: TRBJ1-2
v_gene: TRBV3-1/TRBV3-2

CDR3nt: TGTGCCAGTAGTATAGACGGAGATAGCAATCAGCCCCAGCATTTT
CDR3aa: CASSIDGDSNQPQHF
d_gene: NA
abundance: NA
j_gene: TRBJ1-5
v_gene: TRBV19

CDR3nt: TGTGCCAGCAGTAGACTAGCGGGGGGGCCTACCTACGAGCAGTACTTC
CDR3aa: CASSRLAGGPTYEQYF
d_gene: TRBD2
abundance: NA
j_gene: TRBJ2-7
v_gene: TRBV28

CDR3nt: TGTGCCAGCAGCTTAGTTGGCTTTAACTATGGCTACACCTTC
CDR3aa: CASSLVGFNYGYTF
d_gene: NA
abundance: NA
j_gene: TRBJ1-2
v_gene: TRBV7-9

CDR3nt: TGTGCCAGCAGTGGGTTCTCAGGGCAGTTTAGCAATCAGCCCCAGCATTTT
CDR3aa: CASSGFSGQFSNQPQHF
d_gene: NA
abundance: NA
j_gene: TRBJ1-5
v_gene: TRBV6-1

CDR3nt: TGTGCCAGCAGTTTTCCGGGATCGCAGTACTTC
CDR3aa: CASSFPGSQYF
d_gene: NA
abundance: once
j_gene: TRBJ2-7
v_gene: TRBV5-5

CDR3nt: TGTGCCAGCAGCCCGCGCGGGGGGGCAAGCTCCTACGAGCAGTACTTC
CDR3aa: CASSPRGGASSYEQYF
d_gene: TRBD2
abundance: NA
j_gene: TRBJ2-7
v_gene: TRBV5-4

CDR3nt: TGTGCCAGCAGCACAGAGACGGGACTAGCGGGGGGCGCGGGAGGGACAGATACGCAGTATTTT
CDR3aa: CASSTETGLAGGAGGTDTQYF
d_gene: TRBD2
abundance: NA
j_gene: TRBJ2-3
v_gene: TRBV2

CDR3nt: TGTGCCAGCAGCTTAGGGGCGGGGTCTGGGGCCAACGTCCTGACTTTC
CDR3aa: CASSLGAGSGANVLTF
d_gene: NA
abundance: NA
j_gene: TRBJ2-6
v_gene: TRBV7-2

CDR3nt: TGTGCCAGCAGTTTAGACAGGGATTCGTTAGACTATGGCTACACCTTC
CDR3aa: CASSLDRDSLDYGYTF
d_gene: TRBD1
abundance: many
j_gene: TRBJ1-2
v_gene: TRBV27

CDR3nt: TGTGCCAGTAGTACGCCTGCGGGGGGGAGCCTTGAAGCTTTCTTT
CDR3aa: CASSTPAGGSLEAFF
d_gene: NA
abundance: NA
j_gene: TRBJ1-1
v_gene: TRBV19

CDR3nt: TGTGCCAGCAGCCCCCGGGACTGGGTAGCCAAAAACATTCAGTACTTC
CDR3aa: CASSPRDWVAKNIQYF
d_gene: NA
abundance: once
j_gene: TRBJ2-4
v_gene: TRBV3-1/TRBV3-2

CDR3nt: TGTGCCAGTGGGCCGTGGTCACCCCTCCACTTT
CDR3aa: CASGPWSPLHF
d_gene: NA
abundance: NA
j_gene: TRBJ1-6
v_gene: TRBV3-1/TRBV3-2

CDR3nt: TGTGCCAGCAGCGCCACCTGGGAGGGAAATTCACCCCTCCACTTT
CDR3aa: CASSATWEGNSPLHF
d_gene: NA
abundance: NA
j_gene: TRBJ1-6
v_gene: TRBV7-9

CDR3nt: TGTGCCAGCAGCCAAGATATTCAGAGAGGTCGCGAAAAACTGTTTTTT
CDR3aa: CASSQDIQRGREKLFF
d_gene: NA
abundance: once
j_gene: TRBJ1-4
v_gene: TRBV14

CDR3nt: TGCGCCAGCAGCTTGGTATTTCTAGGTGGAGGGGAAAACATTCAGTACTTC
CDR3aa: CASSLVFLGGGENIQYF
d_gene: NA
abundance: many
j_gene: TRBJ2-4
v_gene: TRBV5-1

CDR3nt: TGTGCCAGCAGGATACAGGACCTGGACTACGAGCAGTACTTC
CDR3aa: CASRIQDLDYEQYF
d_gene: NA
abundance: few
j_gene: TRBJ2-7
v_gene: TRBV6-5

CDR3nt: TGTGCCAGCAGTGAAACAGAGGGGGCCTATGGCTACACCTTC
CDR3aa: CASSETEGAYGYTF
d_gene: TRBD1
abundance: NA
j_gene: TRBJ1-2
v_gene: TRBV2

CDR3nt: TGTGCCTGGAGGCTAACAGGCGAGGTCGGCTACACCTTC
CDR3aa: CAWRLTGEVGYTF
d_gene: NA
abundance: NA
j_gene: TRBJ1-2
v_gene: TRBV30

CDR3nt: TGTGCTAGTGGTTTTCTCGGACAGGGCTCTTATAATTCACCCCTCCACTTT
CDR3aa: CASGFLGQGSYNSPLHF
d_gene: TRBD1
abundance: NA
j_gene: TRBJ1-6
v_gene: TRBV12-5

CDR3nt: TGCGCCAGCAGCCCCGGACTAGCGAGGAATGAGCAGTTCTTC
CDR3aa: CASSPGLARNEQFF
d_gene: TRBD2
abundance: NA
j_gene: TRBJ2-1
v_gene: TRBV4-3

CDR3nt: TGTGCCATCACCCCTAGCGGACCCTTGAATGAGCAGTTCTTC
CDR3aa: CAITPSGPLNEQFF
d_gene: TRBD2
abundance: NA
j_gene: TRBJ2-1
v_gene: TRBV10-3

CDR3nt: TGTGCCAGCAGCTTAGGACATTCTTATGGCTACACCTTC
CDR3aa: CASSLGHSYGYTF
d_gene: NA
abundance: NA
j_gene: TRBJ1-2
v_gene: TRBV7-9

CDR3nt: TGTGCCAGTACCCCGACAGGGGGCCTCGACGAGCAGTACTTC
CDR3aa: CASTPTGGLDEQYF
d_gene: TRBD1
abundance: NA
j_gene: TRBJ2-7
v_gene: TRBV19

CDR3nt: TGTGCCAGCAGCTCGCGACAGGGTTTCTCCTACGAGCAGTACTTC
CDR3aa: CASSSRQGFSYEQYF
d_gene: TRBD1
abundance: NA
j_gene: TRBJ2-7
v_gene: TRBV11-2

CDR3nt: TGTGCCAGCAGTTTATCGCCCGGGACTAGCTCCTACGAGCAGTACTTC
CDR3aa: CASSLSPGTSSYEQYF
d_gene: TRBD2
abundance: NA
j_gene: TRBJ2-7
v_gene: TRBV27

CDR3nt: TGTGCCAGCAGCTTAGCATTGCAGGGCGCTTACCAGTACTTC
CDR3aa: CASSLALQGAYQYF
d_gene: NA
abundance: NA
j_gene: TRBJ2-5
v_gene: TRBV7-9

CDR3nt: TGCGCCAGCAGCCAAGTTAGAGACGGGGGGAGGAACACTGAAGCTTTCTTT
CDR3aa: CASSQVRDGGRNTEAFF
d_gene: NA
abundance: once
j_gene: TRBJ1-1
v_gene: TRBV4-3

CDR3nt: TGCGCCAGCAGCCCGGGGACAGGGACAATGGGAACTGAAGCTTTCTTT
CDR3aa: CASSPGTGTMGTEAFF
d_gene: TRBD1
abundance: NA
j_gene: TRBJ1-1
v_gene: TRBV5-1

CDR3nt: TGTGCCAGCAGTCGATCCGGGACAGGGCTGGAAAAACTGTTTTTT
CDR3aa: CASSRSGTGLEKLFF
d_gene: TRBD1
abundance: once
j_gene: TRBJ1-4
v_gene: TRBV7-3

CDR3nt: TGTGCCAGCAGACGCGACATGAACTATGGCTACACCTTC
CDR3aa: CASRRDMNYGYTF
d_gene: NA
abundance: many
j_gene: TRBJ1-2
v_gene: TRBV6-5

CDR3nt: TGTGCCAGCAGCCAGACACAGGGGGCGTTATCTATGCAGTACTTC
CDR3aa: CASSQTQGALSMQYF
d_gene: TRBD1
abundance: NA
j_gene: TRBJ2-7
v_gene: TRBV3-1/TRBV3-2

CDR3nt: TGTGCCAGCAGCGTAGACACGATGAACACTGAAGCTTTCTTT
CDR3aa: CASSVDTMNTEAFF
d_gene: NA
abundance: once
j_gene: TRBJ1-1
v_gene: TRBV9

CDR3nt: TGTGCCAGCAGCGATCTTTCCGGGTGGGCGGGCACTGAAGCTTTCTTT
CDR3aa: CASSDLSGWAGTEAFF
d_gene: NA
abundance: NA
j_gene: TRBJ1-1
v_gene: TRBV9

CDR3nt: TGTGCCAGCAGCTTAGCCCAGGACTACTCTGGAAACACCATATATTTT
CDR3aa: CASSLAQDYSGNTIYF
d_gene: NA
abundance: few
j_gene: TRBJ1-3
v_gene: TRBV7-9

CDR3nt: TGTGCCATCAGGAGACAGGGGGCGGAAGAGACCCAGTACTTC
CDR3aa: CAIRRQGAEETQYF
d_gene: TRBD1
abundance: NA
j_gene: TRBJ2-5
v_gene: TRBV10-3

CDR3nt: TGTGCCACCAGTGGACGACAGAACACCGGGGAGCTGTTTTTT
CDR3aa: CATSGRQNTGELFF
d_gene: NA
abundance: NA
j_gene: TRBJ2-2
v_gene: TRBV24-1

CDR3nt: TGTGCCAGCAGCTTCGACAGGGGGGGTATCACTGAAGCTTTCTTT
CDR3aa: CASSFDRGGITEAFF
d_gene: TRBD1
abundance: few
j_gene: TRBJ1-1
v_gene: TRBV11-1